One and the same sample provided the 7 T cell receptor beta chains below, sequenced in a study of glioma-infiltrating T cells. The iRepertoire nested amplicon-rescue multiplex PCR amplified TCR alpha and beta CDR3s from RNA. TCRdb passed the multiplex PCR reads through MiXCR, listing each CDR3 protein once. The table shows about 99,000 distinct CDR3 sequences, with less than 30% occurring only once. What was sequenced was glioma tissue, nonneoplastic brain tissue, or PBMCs (not recorded which). Every receptor here comes from a human donor with low-grade glioma or glioblastoma, undergoing nonglioma brain surgery, or in good health (not recorded which).

This clonotype showed up many times. The CDR3 spells CASRRTGEGKKLFF. The CDR3 DNA follows: TGTGCCAGCAGGAGGACAGGGGAAGGGAAAAAACTGTTTTTT. The chain employs TRBV6-1 and TRBJ1-4; 9 bases are a match to TRBD1. Germline CDR1 reads MNHNS; CDR2 reads SASEGT. This CDR3 spans 14 amino acids. The V gene end was trimmed by 6 bases and the J gene end by 9 bases; junction bases not matched to a gene: 8.

This clonotype appeared many times. V and J are TRBV7-2 and TRBJ1-1; D uncertain. V lost 1 base and J lost 0, with 3 bases in between. Germline lookup yields CDR1 SGHTA and CDR2 FQGNSA. The CDR3 covers 13 residues. CDR3 sequence: CASSLVMNTEAFF. CDR3 bases: TGTGCCAGCAGCTTAGTCATGAACACTGAAGCTTTCTTT.

The rearrangement links TRBV11-2 to TRBJ2-7; D is possibly TRBD1 (5 bases). The CDR3 consists of 13 residues. Germline V gives CDR1 SGHAT, CDR2 FQNNGV. V was trimmed by 5 bases and J by 6 bases, leaving 14 bases between them. The CDR3 coding sequence is TGTGCCAGCAGCCTACTCCAGGGCGGCGAGCAGTACTTC. Translated: CASSLLQGGEQYF.

This clonotype was observed at least ten times. The chain is built from TRBV20-1 and TRBJ2-3; 7 bases agree with TRBD2. V trimming: 6 bases; J trimming: 4 bases; junction bases outside the gene matches: 10. This CDR3 is 14 amino acids long. Germline V gives CDR1 DFQATT, CDR2 SNEGSKA (reference sequence). Here the CDR3 DNA reads TGCAGTGCAGCACCGGGGGGATTCTCAGATACGCAGTATTTT. Its translation: CSAAPGGFSDTQYF.

This chain connects TRBV5-1 to TRBJ2-7; TRBD1 aligns across 7 bases. CDR1 is SGHRS, CDR2 YFSETQ, per germline. CDR3 length: 15 amino acids. Losses at the gene ends were 0 bases for V and 1 base for J; bases not matched to a gene: 4. DNA for the CDR3: TGCGCCAGCAGCTTGGCGGTGACAGGGTCCTACGAGCAGTACTTC. This translates into CASSLAVTGSYEQYF.

The chain is built from TRBV11-1 and TRBJ2-1; D unclear. CDR1 is SGHAT, CDR2 FQDESV, per germline (reference sequence). V was trimmed by 3 bases and J by 6 bases, leaving 6 bases between them. The CDR3 covers 12 residues. The CDR3 DNA is TGTGCCAGCAGCTTTATCCGCAATGAGCAGTTCTTC. Its translation: CASSFIRNEQFF.

The V call is TRBV7-9, the J call TRBJ1-4; perhaps TRBD1 as D (5 bases). Trimming removed 6 bases from V and 6 bases from J, with 14 bases in between. Germline values: CDR1 SEHNR, CDR2 FQNEAQ (reference sequence). CDR3 size: 14 residues. The CDR3, as DNA: TGTGCCAGCAGATCAACCCCGGGACATGAAAAACTGTTTTTT. Its translation: CASRSTPGHEKLFF. Full variable domain (missing parts from reference TRBV7-9 and TRBJ1-4): DTGVSQNPRHKITKRGQNVTFRCDPISEHNRLYWYRQTLGQGPEFLTYFQNEAQLEKSRLLSDRFSAERPKGSFSTLEIQRTEQGDSAMYLCASRSTPGHEKLFFGSGTQLSVL.